This T cell receptor beta chain was identified during a study of shared clonotypes between healthy human individuals. There are a few counts of this clone. Germline values: CDR1 SEHNR, CDR2 FQNEAQ (reference sequence). Losses at the gene ends were 0 bases for V and 7 bases for J; bases not matched to a gene: 3. This CDR3 is built from 15 residues. Sequenced by immunoSEQ multiplex PCR; TCRdb stores in-frame clones only, minus some. Found here are nearly 1 million clones, approximately 76% of them singletons; the top ten hold about 1.5%. The sequence was collected from a man younger than 35 in good health. Sequencing used memory CD4+ T cells sorted from blood. Subset indicated: CD45RA-negative fraction. This chain joins TRBV7-9 and TRBJ2-1, with TRBD2 matching 10 bases. CDR3 DNA: TGTGCCAGCAGCTTAGCGACACTAGCGGGGAATGAGCAGTTCTTC. This encodes CASSLATLAGNEQFF.